Below, 5 T cell receptor beta chains from the same sample are listed, as sequenced in a study of T-cell memory formation after mild COVID-19. Via MiXCR, TCRdb re-called the 5' RACE reads, giving one row per CDR3 protein. The sample shows fewer than 250,000 distinct CDR3 sequences, under 12% of them seen only once. Specimen: PBMCs or a T cell subset sorted from them (not recorded which). Source of these receptors: a man between 18 and 29 years old who had mild COVID-19 (a few samples of this study predate the infection). Cell type and time point are not known.

This chain links TRBV9 with TRBJ2-1; TRBD2 agrees at 11 bases. This CDR3 has 18 amino acids. Germline V gene data show CDR1 as SGDLS and CDR2 as YYNGEE. Trimming took 4 bases from V and 8 from J; bases not matched to a gene: 17. CDR3 in DNA: TGTGCCAGCAGCCCCAGGGGGGTAGCGGGGGGGGTTATCGATGAGCAGTTCTTC. Its protein product is CASSPRGVAGGVIDEQFF.

This clonotype was seen a few times. The chain couples TRBV6-2 or TRBV6-3 to TRBJ2-3; 10 nucleotides line up with TRBD2. In germline, CDR1 is MNHEY, CDR2 SVGEGT. The CDR3 covers 17 residues. After removal of 2 bases from V and 5 bases from J, the junction contained 10 bases not matched to a gene. The CDR3, as DNA: TGTGCCAGCAGTTACCGAGTCCTAGCGGGGGACCTAGATACGCAGTATTTT. This encodes CASSYRVLAGDLDTQYF.

The rearrangement uses TRBV6-6 and TRBJ2-7; perhaps D is TRBD1 or TRBD2 (6 bases each). V shed 0 bases and J shed 3 bases, with 27 bases lying between them. In germline, CDR1 is MNHNY, CDR2 SVGAGI (reference sequence). The CDR3 length is 20 residues. The CDR3 loop reads CASSYSTSGRGGGPIYEQYF. CDR3 nucleotide sequence: TGTGCCAGCAGTTACTCGACATCCGGAAGAGGTGGGGGGCCAATCTACGAGCAGTACTTC.

A few counts support this clonotype. V is TRBV11-1 and J is TRBJ2-5; D ambiguous. The CDR3 is made up of 11 amino acids. Germline values: CDR1 SGHAT, CDR2 FQDESV (reference sequence). V was trimmed by 8 bases and J by 3 bases, leaving 7 bases between them. The CDR3 loop reads CASGTKETQYF. CDR3 in DNA: TGTGCCAGCGGAACGAAAGAGACCCAGTACTTC.

The chain links TRBV20-1 to TRBJ2-3; possibly TRBD1 for D (5 bases). CDR1 is DFQATT, CDR2 SNEGSKA, per germline (reference sequence). The CDR3 covers 15 residues. Trimming removed 0 bases at V and 2 bases at J, with 12 bases between. CDR3 DNA: TGCAGTGCTAGAGATTTCTTGGGGCCCACAGATACGCAGTATTTT. It translates to CSARDFLGPTDTQYF.